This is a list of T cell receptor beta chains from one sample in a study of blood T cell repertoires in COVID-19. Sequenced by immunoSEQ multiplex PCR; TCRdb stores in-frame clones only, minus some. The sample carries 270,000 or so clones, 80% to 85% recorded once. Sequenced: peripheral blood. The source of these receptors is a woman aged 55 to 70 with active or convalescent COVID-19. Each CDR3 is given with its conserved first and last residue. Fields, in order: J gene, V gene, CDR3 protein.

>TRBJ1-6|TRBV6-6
CASSYSNSYNSPLHF
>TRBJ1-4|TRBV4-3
CASSQSIPKSGEKLFF
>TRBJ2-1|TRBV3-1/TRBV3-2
CASSQDHKRGGLYNEQFF
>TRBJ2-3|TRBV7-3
CASSPFTSESTDTQYF
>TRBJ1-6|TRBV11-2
CASSLEGVYSPLHF
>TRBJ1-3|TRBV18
CASSAGSHSGNTIYF
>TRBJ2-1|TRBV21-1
CASSNRGDLYNEQFF
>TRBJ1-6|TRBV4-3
CASSQDPGGRNHF
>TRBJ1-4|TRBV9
CASSVGIGEGEKLFF
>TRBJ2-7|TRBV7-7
CASSVGEGGGEQYF
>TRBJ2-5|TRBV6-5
CASQQQPFQETQYF
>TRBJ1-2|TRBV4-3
CASSPLQGANYGYTF
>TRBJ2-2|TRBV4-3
CASSPGAGGNTGELFF
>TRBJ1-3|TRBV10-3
CAIWTGFSGNTIYF
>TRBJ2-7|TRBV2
CASSGISGAYEQYF
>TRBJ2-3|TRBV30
CAWSVYSLADANTQYF
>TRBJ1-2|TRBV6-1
CASSELGRTDHNYGYTF
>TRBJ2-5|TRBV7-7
CASSYGLAGSQETQYF
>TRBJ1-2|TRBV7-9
CASSLQGSNYGYTF
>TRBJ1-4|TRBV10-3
CAPRGERTGSSVEKLFF
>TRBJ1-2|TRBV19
CASTQRGTAESYGYTF
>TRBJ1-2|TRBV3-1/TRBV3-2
CASSQEGEGAIGYTF
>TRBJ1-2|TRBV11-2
CASSFPNSNYGYTF
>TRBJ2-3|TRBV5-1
CASSGGADTQYF
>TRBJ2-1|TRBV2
CASSEQGAKFF
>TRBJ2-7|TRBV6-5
CASSWTGAYEQYF
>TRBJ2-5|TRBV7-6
CASSTSLEWASGGAGETQYF
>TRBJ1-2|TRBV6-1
CASSELGQSGRYGYTF
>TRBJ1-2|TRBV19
CASSMAGGDYGYTF
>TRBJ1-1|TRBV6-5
CASSPRTGSAFF
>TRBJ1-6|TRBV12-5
CASGLRTGGTAGNSPLHF
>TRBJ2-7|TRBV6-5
CASSTDRGPYEQYF
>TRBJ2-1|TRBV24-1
CATSDSDRETVSYNEQFF
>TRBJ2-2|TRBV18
CASSHRTSGGSTGELFF
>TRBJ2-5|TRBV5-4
CASSSETVVPETQYF
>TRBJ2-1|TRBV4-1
CASSQAFSTGGAENEQFF
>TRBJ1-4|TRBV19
CASKKQGREKLFF
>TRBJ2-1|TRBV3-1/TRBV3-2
CASSQRTGSYNEQFF
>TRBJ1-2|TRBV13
CASSLGGGGRYGYTF
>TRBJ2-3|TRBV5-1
CASSSTGGDTQYF
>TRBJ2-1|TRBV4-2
CASSQDQWPDYNEQFF
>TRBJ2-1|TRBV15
CATSRDRNQGWNEQFF
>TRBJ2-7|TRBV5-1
CASSFYGGSYEQYF
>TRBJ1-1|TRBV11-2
CASSRQGSTEAFF
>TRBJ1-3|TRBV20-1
CSASAGNTIYF
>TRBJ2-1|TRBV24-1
CATSDGPAGATHNEQFF
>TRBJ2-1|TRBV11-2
CASSLGTSGVLYEQFF
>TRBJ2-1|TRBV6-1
CASSEGWGGSKNEQFF
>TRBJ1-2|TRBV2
CASSEALLREEYGYTF
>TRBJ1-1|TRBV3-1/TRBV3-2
CASSQRDALPMNTEAFF
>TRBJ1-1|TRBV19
CASSRDLLRGTEAFF